This T cell receptor (beta chain) is drawn from a study of OX40 agonist ivuxolimab in advanced cancers. Study information: Earlier treatment with anti-PD-1, anti-PD-L1 or anti-CTLA-4 was permitted, and 30% to 40% had received some.

With autoimmune disease history or systemic immunosuppression, patients were excluded. The study sampled blood at baseline, cycle 4 day 1, and cycle 7 day 1. The CDR3 is made up of 15 amino acids. J lost 7 bases, V lost 4 bases, and 3 bases had no gene match. Germline lookup yields CDR1 SGHNT and CDR2 YYREEE (reference sequence). Sequenced by immunoSEQ multiplex PCR; TCRdb stores in-frame clones only, minus some. The sample includes some 30,000 clones, 65% to 75% of them seen just once. About this clone: Its specificity is not known.

Study-level findings and limits: Dosing at 0.1 to 3.0 mg/kg was accompanied by clonal expansion of CD4+ and CD8+ blood T cells by week 6.

V usage is TRBV5-4 and J usage is TRBJ2-1, with TRBD2 matching 15 bases. The source was CD4+ or CD8+ T cells sorted from blood, collected in a trial of the OX40 agonist ivuxolimab. The TCR sequence derives from an adult with an advanced solid tumor such as melanoma, head and neck, liver or kidney cancer. CDR3 amino acids: CASSRGLAGGNEQFF. The CDR3 bases are TGTGCCAGCAGCAGGGGACTAGCGGGGGGAAATGAGCAGTTCTTC. Complete variable domain (other parts from reference TRBV5-4 and TRBJ2-1): ETGVTQSPTHLIKTRGQQVTLRCSSQSGHNTVSWYQQALGQGPQFIFQYYREEENGRGNFPPRFSGLQFPNYSSELNVNALELDDSALYLCASSRGLAGGNEQFFGPGTRLTVL.